What follows are 19 T cell receptor beta chains derived from one specimen sequenced in a study of neurological immune-mediated disorders (dated by TCRdb to the late 2010s). The library relied on 5' RACE. Sequenced on an Illumina HiSeq 2500. The public reads were reprocessed in TCRdb via fastp at Q25 and MiXCR, keeping in-frame beta chains. Rows with a matching CDR3 protein are joined into one entry that keeps the most common DNA and genes. Across this sample there are 65,000 to 90,000 distinct CDR3 sequences, with 10% seen only once. The ten biggest clones cover 1.8% of the sample. The sequenced material came from PBMCs. Source of these receptors: a man aged 35-49 years in good health.

This clonotype occurred many times. This chain uses TRBV5-1 with TRBJ2-2, with 8 bases aligning to TRBD2. The V gene's germline CDR1 is SGHRS and CDR2 YFSETQ. The V gene end was trimmed by 4 bases and the J gene end by 2 bases; junction bases not matched to a gene: 4. There are 15 residues in the CDR3. CDR3 in amino acids: CASSGLAPNTGELFF. Here the CDR3 DNA reads TGCGCCAGCAGCGGACTAGCACCCAACACCGGGGAGCTGTTTTTT.

This clonotype showed up many times. V usage is TRBV5-1 and J usage is TRBJ2-6, with D hard to call. Germline CDR1 and CDR2: SGHRS and YFSETQ. The CDR3 contains 16 residues. Trimming cost V 2 bases and J 3 bases, with 12 bases left between them. CDR3 DNA: TGCGCCAGCAGCTTCGGGCCAACGGGTGGGGCCAACGTCCTGACTTTC. Encoded protein: CASSFGPTGGANVLTF.

This clonotype has at least ten counts. The chain joins TRBV9 to TRBJ2-7, with unresolved D. The CDR3 consists of 15 residues. Germline V gives CDR1 SGDLS, CDR2 YYNGEE. Trimming stripped 7 bases from V and 2 bases from J, with 19 bases between. Here the CDR3 DNA reads TGTGCCAGCTCCCCTCACCCGGAGTTTACCTACGAGCAGTACTTC. Translated: CASSPHPEFTYEQYF.

V gene TRBV11-2 combines with J gene TRBJ1-4; 9 bases align to TRBD1. Germline trimming cut 6 bases from V and 7 bases from J; bases unmatched to any gene: 9. The CDR3 consists of 15 residues. The germline CDR1 and CDR2 sequences are SGHAT and FQNNGV. As DNA, the CDR3 is TGTGCCAGCAGATATACAGGGGGCGTAGGTGAAAAACTGTTTTTT. Encoded protein: CASRYTGGVGEKLFF.

This clonotype was picked up a small number of times. The rearrangement joins TRBV7-6 to TRBJ2-5; D call uncertain. The V and J ends lost 0 bases and 5 bases respectively, with 16 bases between them. Germline CDR1 is SGHVS and CDR2 is FNYEAQ. The CDR3 is 16 residues long. Here the CDR3 reads CASSLAPRVFRETQYF. DNA for the CDR3: TGTGCCAGCAGCTTAGCCCCTCGGGTTTTTCGGGAGACCCAGTACTTC.

This clonotype was detected many times. This chain connects TRBV5-1 to TRBJ2-4, with 12 bases identical to TRBD2. The CDR3 has 17 amino acids. After removal of 1 base from V and 5 bases from J, the junction contained 7 bases not matched to a gene. Germline CDR1 and CDR2: SGHRS and YFSETQ. CDR3 nucleotide sequence: TGCGCCAGCAGCTTGTATGCTAGCGGGGGGGCCGAAAACATTCAGTACTTC. This sequence encodes CASSLYASGGAENIQYF.

This clonotype has a count of ten or more. The rearrangement joins TRBV5-1 to TRBJ2-3; D unclear. Germline CDR1 and CDR2: SGHRS and YFSETQ. V shed 4 bases and J shed 2 bases, with 8 bases lying between them. CDR3 size: 13 residues. Here the CDR3 reads CASSHLNTDTQYF. CDR3 bases: TGCGCCAGCAGCCACTTAAACACAGATACGCAGTATTTT.

This clonotype was seen at least ten times. This chain joins TRBV20-1 and TRBJ2-1; 7 bases line up with TRBD1. Trimming took 4 bases from V and 3 from J; bases not matched to a gene: 9. From germline, CDR1 is DFQATT and CDR2 SNEGSKA (reference sequence). This CDR3 region has 15 residues. CDR3 residues: CSAKRTGGIYNEQFF. The DNA for the CDR3 is TGCAGTGCTAAGCGGACAGGTGGAATCTACAATGAGCAGTTCTTC.

At least ten counts were recorded for this clonotype. The rearrangement joins TRBV9 to TRBJ2-3, with 7 bases fitting TRBD2. The trim removed 4 bases at V and 1 base at J, leaving 6 bases unmatched. Germline values: CDR1 SGDLS, CDR2 YYNGEE. The CDR3 runs 15 residues. As DNA, the CDR3 is TGTGCCAGCAGCAGTGCCGCGGGGGGCACAGATACGCAGTATTTT. It yields the protein CASSSAAGGTDTQYF. Full variable domain (outside the CDR3, taken from reference TRBV9 and TRBJ2-3): DSGVTQTPKHLITATGQRVTLRCSPRSGDLSVYWYQQSLDQGLQFLIQYYNGEERAKGNILERFSAQQFPDLHSELNLSSLELGDSALYFCASSSAAGGTDTQYFGPGTRLTVL.

For this clonotype: This could be a read error, since a much larger clone is one nucleotide away. This sequence joins TRBV3-1 and TRBJ2-1; 8 bases match TRBD2. Trimming cost V 4 bases and J 2 bases; bases outside gene matches: 10. This CDR3 is 17 amino acids long. Germline CDR1 reads LGHDT; CDR2 reads YNNKEL (reference sequence). For the CDR3, the DNA is TGTGCCAGCAGCCTTGAACTCAGCGGGAGTGCCTACAATGAGCAGTTCTTC. It translates to CASSLELSGSAYNEQFF.

V is TRBV6-1 and J is TRBJ2-7; D is possibly TRBD1 (5 bases). The CDR3 is made up of 13 amino acids. The V gene's germline CDR1 is MNHNS and CDR2 SASEGT. Between the trimmed V and J ends, which lost 3 bases and 10 bases, there was a span of 16 bases. CDR3 in DNA: TGTGCCAGCAGTGATCAGGGTAGGCAACTTCAGTACTTC. As protein: CASSDQGRQLQYF.

This clonotype was counted at least ten times. This rearrangement joins TRBV12-3 or TRBV12-4 to TRBJ1-2, with TRBD1 matching over 7 bases. The CDR3 sequence is 15 residues long. The ends lost 11 bases at V and 0 bases at J; junction bases unmatched: 12. This CDR3 is CADTRVGTANYGYTF. The CDR3 bases are TGTGCCGATACAAGAGTAGGGACAGCTAACTATGGCTACACCTTC.

This clonotype was recorded at least ten times. The DNA of the CDR3 is TGTGCCAGCAGCGAATCGGGAGCCTCTGGGGCCAACGTCCTGACTTTC. This encodes CASSESGASGANVLTF. The chain employs TRBV11-3 and TRBJ2-6; weak D call: TRBD2 (6 bases). V gave up 5 bases and J gave up 0 bases, with 11 bases separating them. Germline lookup yields CDR1 SGHNT and CDR2 YENEEA. The CDR3 has 16 residues.

This clonotype was seen at least ten times. The V call is TRBV10-3, the J call TRBJ1-1, with D perhaps TRBD1 (5 bases). The CDR3 consists of 16 residues. Germline-derived CDR1 and CDR2 are ENHRY and SYGVKD. The ends were cut back, 0 bases at V and 1 base at J, with 12 bases in the middle. The CDR3 protein is CAISESRGPSNTEAFF. DNA for the CDR3: TGTGCCATCAGTGAGTCTAGGGGACCCTCGAACACTGAAGCTTTCTTT.

In its sample, this clonotype was seen many times. The chain joins TRBV5-1 to TRBJ2-5; D may be TRBD1 (6 bases). The germline V gene has CDR1 SGHRS and CDR2 YFSETQ. Trimming stripped 2 bases from V and 2 bases from J, with 13 bases between. This CDR3 is 15 amino acids long. CDR3 DNA: TGCGCCAGCAGCTTATCCGCAGGGGATCAAGAGACCCAGTACTTC. This encodes CASSLSAGDQETQYF. The full variable domain, rest sourced from reference TRBV5-1 and TRBJ2-5, is KAGVTQTPRYLIKTRGQQVTLSCSPISGHRSVSWYQQTPGQGLQFLFEYFSETQRNKGNFPGRFSGRQFSNSRSEMNVSTLELGDSALYLCASSLSAGDQETQYFGPGTRLLVL.

This clonotype was recorded many times. The DNA of the CDR3 is TGCGCCAGCAGGGCCGATTTACGGGGCTGGAACACTGAAGCTTTCTTT. Its translation: CASRADLRGWNTEAFF. The gene calls are TRBV5-1 and TRBJ1-1; perhaps TRBD1 as D (5 bases). The length of the CDR3 is 16 residues. Germline CDR1 reads SGHRS; CDR2 reads YFSETQ. V lost 5 bases, J lost 1 base, and 18 bases lay in between.

This clonotype was seen ten or more times. The rearrangement links TRBV10-3 to TRBJ2-2, with TRBD2 identical over 7 bases. The CDR3 spans 16 residues. J gave up 3 bases and V 7 bases, and 11 bases lay outside the gene matches. Per the germline V gene, CDR1 is ENHRY and CDR2 is SYGVKD. DNA for the CDR3: TGTGCCATCAAAACCGGCGCGGGAGTGGACACCGGGGAGCTGTTTTTT. Translated, it gives CAIKTGAGVDTGELFF.

This clonotype was recorded many times. J is TRBJ1-5 and V is TRBV27; the D gene is possibly TRBD1 (5 bases). Germline V CDR1 and CDR2: MNHEY, SMNVEV (reference sequence). Trimming stripped 6 bases from V and 0 bases from J, with 12 bases between. The CDR3 is made up of 15 amino acids. The CDR3 DNA sequence: TGTGCCAGCAGGGGGACGCCGTATAGCAATCAGCCCCAGCATTTT. Translating it yields CASRGTPYSNQPQHF.

This clonotype was seen ten or more times. The chain joins TRBV29-1 to TRBJ2-2; a weak D match, TRBD2 (6 bases). Trimming left V 4 bases short and J 5 bases short, with 8 bases between. Germline V gives CDR1 SQVTM, CDR2 ANQGSEA. The CDR3 has 12 amino acids. The chain's CDR3 is CSVVAGTGELFF. CDR3 sequence (DNA): TGCAGCGTTGTCGCGGGGACCGGGGAGCTGTTTTTT.